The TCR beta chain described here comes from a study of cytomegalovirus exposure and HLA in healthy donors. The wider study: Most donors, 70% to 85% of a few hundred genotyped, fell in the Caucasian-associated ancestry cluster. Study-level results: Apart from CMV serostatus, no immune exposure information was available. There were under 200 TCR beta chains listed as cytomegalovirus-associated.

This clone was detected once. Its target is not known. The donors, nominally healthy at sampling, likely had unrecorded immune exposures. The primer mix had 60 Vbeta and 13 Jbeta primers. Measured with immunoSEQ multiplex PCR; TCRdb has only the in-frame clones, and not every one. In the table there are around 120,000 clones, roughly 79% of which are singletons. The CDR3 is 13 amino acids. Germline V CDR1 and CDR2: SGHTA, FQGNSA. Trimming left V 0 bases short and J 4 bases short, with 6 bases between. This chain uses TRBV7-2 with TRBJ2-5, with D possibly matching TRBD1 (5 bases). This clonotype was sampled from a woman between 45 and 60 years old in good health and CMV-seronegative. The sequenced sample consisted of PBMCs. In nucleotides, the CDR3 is TGTGCCAGCAGCTTAGCGACAGTAGAGACCCAGTACTTC. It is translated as CASSLATVETQYF.